The 15 T cell receptor beta chains given below trace back to one sample, sequenced in a study of TIL therapy for anti-PD-1-resistant metastatic lung cancer. This sample's time point: pre-treatment sample, taken before nivolumab and TIL therapy. The libraries were made with immunoSEQ v3. Produced via immunoSEQ multiplex PCR; TCRdb's table is partial and in-frame only. The data contain more than 45,000 clones, around 70% of them seen just once; the ten biggest clones take up 1.8%. The sequences come from blood, collected at baseline. The receptors derive from a person aged 25-79 years with non-small cell lung cancer.

CDR3 region: CASSLGASGHNEQFF. DNA for the CDR3: TGTGCCAGCAGCTTAGGCGCTAGCGGGCACAATGAGCAGTTCTTC. The chain recombines TRBV7-3 with TRBJ2-1; the match to TRBD2 covers 8 bases. The CDR3 sequence is 15 residues long. The germline gives CDR1 SGHTA, CDR2 FQGTGA. Unmatched junction bases numbered 5, after V lost 2 bases and J lost 5 bases.

This clone was seen a handful of times. The chain links TRBV16 to TRBJ2-1; TRBD2 matches at 15 bases. The trim removed 11 bases at V and 0 bases at J, leaving 8 bases unmatched. Per germline, CDR1 KGHSY and CDR2 FQNENV. The CDR3 extends over 17 amino acids. CDR3 bases: TGTGCCTCCCACGGACTAGCGGGAGGGCTCTCCTACAATGAGCAGTTCTTC. Encoded protein: CASHGLAGGLSYNEQFF.

The chain recombines TRBV9 with TRBJ1-4; TRBD1 matches at 9 bases. Germline V CDR1 and CDR2: SGDLS, YYNGEE. This CDR3 has 14 amino acids. V gave up 4 bases and J gave up 7 bases; unmatched junction bases: 5. As DNA, the CDR3 is TGTGCCAGCAGCCCAGGACAGGGGTTTGAAAAACTGTTTTTT. It specifies CASSPGQGFEKLFF.

This clone has a handful of counts. The chain uses TRBV18 and TRBJ1-2; no clear D gene. Germline V CDR1 and CDR2: KGHSH, LQKENI. The CDR3 is made up of 11 amino acids. The V and J ends lost 3 bases and 8 bases respectively, with 7 bases between them. The CDR3 DNA follows: TGTGCCAGCTCACCCCAAGACGGCTACACCTTC. Translated: CASSPQDGYTF. Combining the CDR3 with reference TRBV18 and TRBJ1-2 gives the whole variable domain NAGVMQNPRHLVRRRGQEARLRCSPMKGHSHVYWYRQLPEEGLKFMVYLQKENIIDESGMPKERFSAEFPKEGPSILRIQQVVRGDSAAYFCASSPQDGYTFGSGTRLTVV.

This sequence joins TRBV18 and TRBJ1-5, with a tentative D call TRBD1 (5 bases). This CDR3 region has 14 residues. Germline CDR1 is KGHSH and CDR2 is LQKENI. Trimming shortened V by 3 bases and J by 8 bases, and 14 bases separated the two germline ends. The CDR3 here is CASSPGTDLEPQHF. The CDR3 coding sequence is TGTGCCAGCTCACCTGGGACGGATCTTGAGCCCCAGCATTTT. The entire variable domain, with the rest obtained from reference TRBV18 and TRBJ1-5, is as follows: NAGVMQNPRHLVRRRGQEARLRCSPMKGHSHVYWYRQLPEEGLKFMVYLQKENIIDESGMPKERFSAEFPKEGPSILRIQQVVRGDSAAYFCASSPGTDLEPQHFGDGTRLSIL.

CDR3 region: CASSPPRAGGFSGNTIYF. The CDR3 bases are TGTGCCAGCAGCCCTCCCAGGGCAGGAGGTTTCTCTGGAAACACCATATATTTT. V usage is TRBV7-2 and J usage is TRBJ1-3, with D perhaps TRBD1 (5 bases). Germline loops: CDR1 SGHTA, CDR2 FQGNSA. This CDR3 region has 18 residues. The V gene lost 5 bases and the J gene lost 0 bases, with 20 bases spanning the gap.

This clone was counted a few times. The chain has TRBV7-2 and TRBJ1-3, with a tentative D call TRBD1 (6 bases). CDR1 and CDR2 (germline): SGHTA, FQGNSA. This CDR3 is built from 15 residues. Trimming pared 4 bases from V and 0 bases from J, leaving 10 bases between. The CDR3, as DNA: TGTGCCAGCAGCTCCCGGGACATCTCTGGAAACACCATATATTTT. It encodes CASSSRDISGNTIYF.

The chain carries TRBV27 and TRBJ2-2, with 8 bases fitting TRBD1. V gave up 7 bases and J gave up 0 bases; unmatched junction bases: 7. CDR3 size: 16 residues. From germline, CDR1 is MNHEY and CDR2 SMNVEV (reference sequence). This CDR3 reads CASTRLDRANTGELFF. CDR3 nucleotides: TGTGCCAGCACGCGCCTGGACAGGGCGAACACCGGGGAGCTGTTTTTT.

This chain connects TRBV5-4 to TRBJ1-1; D call uncertain. V was clipped by 5 bases and J by 1 base, with 18 bases between them. The CDR3 sequence is 16 residues long. CDR1 is SGHNT and CDR2 is YYREEE in the germline V gene (reference sequence). DNA of the CDR3: TGTGCCAGCAGGACGAGGACGGCTAGAGGGAACACTGAAGCTTTCTTT. Translating it yields CASRTRTARGNTEAFF.

The genes are TRBV2 and TRBJ1-2, with 9 positions matching TRBD1. The germline V gene encodes CDR1 SNHLY and CDR2 FYNNEI. The CDR3 runs 14 residues. Germline trimming cut 6 bases from V and 8 bases from J; bases unmatched to any gene: 10. CDR3 protein: CASRIDRGAVGYTF. For the CDR3, the DNA is TGTGCCAGCAGGATTGACAGGGGGGCGGTCGGCTACACCTTC. Drawing the rest from reference TRBV2 and TRBJ1-2, the complete variable domain is EPEVTQTPSHQVTQMGQEVILRCVPISNHLYFYWYRQILGQKVEFLVSFYNNEISEKSEIFDDQFSVERPDGSNFTLKIRSTKLEDSAMYFCASRIDRGAVGYTFGSGTRLTVV.

This clone occurred a few times. The chain recombines TRBV6-1 with TRBJ2-7; 13 nucleotides agree with TRBD2. The CDR3 has 16 amino acids. Per the germline V gene, CDR1 is MNHNS and CDR2 is SASEGT. V dropped 4 bases and J dropped 0; count of bases not matched to a gene: 3. The chain's CDR3 is CASSGLAGGSSYEQYF. CDR3 in DNA: TGTGCCAGCAGTGGACTAGCGGGAGGTAGCTCCTACGAGCAGTACTTC.

A few counts support this clone. V usage is TRBV7-6 and J usage is TRBJ1-3, with a tentative D call TRBD1 (5 bases). CDR3 size: 17 residues. The V gene's germline CDR1 is SGHVS and CDR2 FNYEAQ. Trimming shortened V by 5 bases and J by 0 bases, and 17 bases separated the two germline ends. The CDR3 bases are TGTGCCAGCAGCCAGGGTGGAGGACGGGTCTCTGGAAACACCATATATTTT. Translation: CASSQGGGRVSGNTIYF.

A word on this clone: Germline is not matched at one junction end, which may reflect a read error. This chain links TRBV5-1 with TRBJ2-7; no reliable D call. The V gene's germline CDR1 is SGHRS and CDR2 YFSETQ. The CDR3 is 14 residues long. CDR3 nucleotides: TGCGCCAGCAGCTTGGTGAGTGGCTCCGACGAGCAGTACTTC. It encodes CASSLVSGSDEQYF.

This clone came up a few times. The CDR3 sequence: CSVSGIGLGPYNEQFF. The CDR3 nucleotides read TGCAGCGTGTCGGGTATAGGACTCGGCCCCTACAATGAGCAGTTCTTC. The gene calls are TRBV29-1 and TRBJ2-1; possible D gene TRBD2, 5 bases. The CDR3 consists of 16 residues. Trimming cost V 6 bases and J 2 bases, with 20 bases left between them. CDR1 is SQVTM and CDR2 is ANQGSEA in the germline V gene.

As concerns this clone: One junction end does not reproduce the germline sequence, and a read error may be involved. The chain is built from TRBV5-1 and TRBJ2-1; D remains ambiguous. This CDR3 has 11 residues. CDR1 is SGHRS and CDR2 is YFSETQ in the germline V gene. The chain's CDR3 is CASSSDNEQFF. DNA for the CDR3: TGCGCCAGCAGCTCCGACAATGAGCAGTTCTTC. Full variable domain (missing parts from reference TRBV5-1 and TRBJ2-1): KAGVTQTPRYLIKTRGQQVTLSCSPISGHRSVSWYQQTPGQGLQFLFEYFSETQRNKGNFPGRFSGRQFSNSRSEMNVSTLELGDSALYLCASSSDNEQFFGPGTRLTVL.